This record concerns one T cell receptor beta chain sequence. The sample comes from a study of shared T cell receptors in the human thymus. Data came from immunoSEQ multiplex PCR; TCRdb stores just in-frame clones and leaves some out. The table lists over 650,000 clones, 80% to 90% of them singletons. V lost 6 bases and J lost 2, with 11 bases in between. This CDR3 is built from 14 residues. Germline lookup yields CDR1 LNHDA and CDR2 SQIVND (reference sequence). This same sample was also part of a study on human thymus T cells.

This chain connects TRBV19 to TRBJ1-5, with D perhaps TRBD1 (5 bases). Specimen: thymocytes. This clonotype was sampled from a boy under two years old with a congenital heart defect. CDR3 bases: TGTGCCAGTAGCAATCGGGGGGGCAATCAGCCCCAGCATTTT. Translated, it gives CASSNRGGNQPQHF.